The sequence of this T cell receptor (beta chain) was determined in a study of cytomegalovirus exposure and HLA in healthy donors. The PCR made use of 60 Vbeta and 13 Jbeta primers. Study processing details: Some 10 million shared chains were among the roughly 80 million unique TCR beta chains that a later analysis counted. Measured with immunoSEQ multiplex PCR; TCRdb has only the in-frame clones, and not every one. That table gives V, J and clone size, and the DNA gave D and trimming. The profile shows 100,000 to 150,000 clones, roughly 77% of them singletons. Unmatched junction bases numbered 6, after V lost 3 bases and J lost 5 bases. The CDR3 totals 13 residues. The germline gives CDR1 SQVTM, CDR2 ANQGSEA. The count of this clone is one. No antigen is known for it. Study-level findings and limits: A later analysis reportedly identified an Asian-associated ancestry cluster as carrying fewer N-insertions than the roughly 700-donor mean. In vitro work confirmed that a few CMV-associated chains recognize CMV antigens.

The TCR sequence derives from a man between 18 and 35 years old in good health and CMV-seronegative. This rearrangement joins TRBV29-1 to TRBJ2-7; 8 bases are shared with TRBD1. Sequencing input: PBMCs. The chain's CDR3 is CSVDRTGSNEQYF. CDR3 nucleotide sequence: TGCAGCGTTGACCGGACAGGGAGCAACGAGCAGTACTTC.